This TCR beta chain was documented in a study of T-cell memory formation after mild COVID-19. 5'RACE primed from the constant segment yielded TCR alpha and TCR beta cDNA libraries bearing sample barcodes and UMIs. One entry per CDR3 protein results from TCRdb running MiXCR on the 5' RACE reads. The table includes 470,000 or so distinct CDR3 sequences, roughly 18% detected once. CDR3 length: 14 residues. V shed 4 bases and J shed 7 bases, with 13 bases lying between them. CDR1 is MNHEY, CDR2 SVGAGI, per germline. Study-level findings and limits: What remained unconfirmed was the SARS-CoV-2 specificity of second-wave clones peaking on day 37. Among clones contracting day 15 to 85, CD4/CD8 was balanced, whereas later expanders leaned CD4+.

In the case of this clonotype: The antigen is not known.

Input material: PBMCs or a T cell subset sorted from them (not recorded which). The gene calls are TRBV6-5 and TRBJ1-4; a possible D gene is TRBD1 (5 bases). This clonotype originated in a man between 18 and 35 years old who had mild COVID-19 (a few samples of this study predate the infection). Cell type and time point are not known. Here the CDR3 reads CASSFSGLGEKLFF. The CDR3 bases are TGTGCCAGCAGTTTTTCAGGGCTAGGTGAAAAACTGTTTTTT.